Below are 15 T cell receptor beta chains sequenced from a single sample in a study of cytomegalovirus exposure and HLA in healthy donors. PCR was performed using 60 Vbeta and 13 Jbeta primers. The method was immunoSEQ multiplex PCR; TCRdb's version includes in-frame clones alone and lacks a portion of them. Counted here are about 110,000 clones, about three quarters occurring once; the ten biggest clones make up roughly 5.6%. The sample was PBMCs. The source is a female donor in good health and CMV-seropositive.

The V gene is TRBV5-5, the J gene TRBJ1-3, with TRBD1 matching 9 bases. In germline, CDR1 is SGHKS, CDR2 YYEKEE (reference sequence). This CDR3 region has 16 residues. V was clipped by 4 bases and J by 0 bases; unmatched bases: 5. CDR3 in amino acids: CASSHTGGFSGNTIYF. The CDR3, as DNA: TGTGCCAGCAGCCATACAGGGGGCTTCTCTGGAAACACCATATATTTT.

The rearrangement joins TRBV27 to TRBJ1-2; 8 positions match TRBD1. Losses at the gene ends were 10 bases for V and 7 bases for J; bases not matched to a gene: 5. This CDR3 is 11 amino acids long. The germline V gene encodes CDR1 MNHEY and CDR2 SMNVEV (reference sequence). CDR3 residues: CATAGGSGYTF. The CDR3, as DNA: TGTGCCACCGCAGGGGGCAGTGGCTACACCTTC.

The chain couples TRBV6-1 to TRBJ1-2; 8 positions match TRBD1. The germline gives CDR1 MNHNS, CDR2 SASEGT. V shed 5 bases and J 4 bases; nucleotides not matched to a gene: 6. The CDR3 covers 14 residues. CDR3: CASSLTGAVYGYTF. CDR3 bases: TGTGCCAGCAGTCTGACAGGGGCTGTCTATGGCTACACCTTC.

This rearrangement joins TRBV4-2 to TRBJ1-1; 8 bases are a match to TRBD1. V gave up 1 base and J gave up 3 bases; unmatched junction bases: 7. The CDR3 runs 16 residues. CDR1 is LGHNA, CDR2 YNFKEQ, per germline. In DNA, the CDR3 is TGTGCCAGCAGCCAAGTTGCCCGGACAGGGTACACTGAAGCTTTCTTT. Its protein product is CASSQVARTGYTEAFF.

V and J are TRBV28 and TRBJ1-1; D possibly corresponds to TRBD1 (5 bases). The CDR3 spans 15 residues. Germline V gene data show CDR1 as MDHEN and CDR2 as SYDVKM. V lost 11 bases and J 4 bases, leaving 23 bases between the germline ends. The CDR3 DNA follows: TGTGCCGCCCCCCCCCGCCAGGGAGGTTTCACTGAAGCTTTCTTT. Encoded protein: CAAPPRQGGFTEAFF. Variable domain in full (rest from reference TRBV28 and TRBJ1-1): DVKVTQSSRYLVKRTGEKVFLECVQDMDHENMFWYRQDPGLGLRLIYFSYDVKMKEKGDIPEGYSVSREKKERFSLILESASTNQTSMYLCAAPPRQGGFTEAFFGQGTRLTVV.

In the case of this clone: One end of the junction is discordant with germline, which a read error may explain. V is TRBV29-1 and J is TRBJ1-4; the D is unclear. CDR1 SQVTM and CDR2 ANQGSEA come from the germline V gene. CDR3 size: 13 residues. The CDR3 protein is CSVGSLANGKLFF. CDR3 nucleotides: TGCAGCGTAGGGAGTTTGGCTAATGGAAAACTGTTTTTT. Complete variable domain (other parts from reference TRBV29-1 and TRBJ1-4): SAVISQKPSRDICQRGTSLTIQCQVDSQVTMMFWYRQQPGQSLTLIATANQGSEATYESGFVIDKFPISRPNLTFSTLTVSNMSPEDSSIYLCSVGSLANGKLFFGSGTQLSVL.

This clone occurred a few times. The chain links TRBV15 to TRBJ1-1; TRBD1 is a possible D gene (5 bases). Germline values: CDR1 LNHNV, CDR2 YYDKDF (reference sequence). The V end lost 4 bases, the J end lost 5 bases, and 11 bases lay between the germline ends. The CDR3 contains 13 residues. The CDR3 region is CATSNKRGTEAFF. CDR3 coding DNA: TGTGCCACCAGCAACAAAAGGGGAACTGAAGCTTTCTTT.

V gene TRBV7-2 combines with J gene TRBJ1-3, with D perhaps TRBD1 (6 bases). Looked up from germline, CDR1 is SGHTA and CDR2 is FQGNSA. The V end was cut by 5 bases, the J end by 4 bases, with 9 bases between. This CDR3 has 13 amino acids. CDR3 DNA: TGTGCCAGCAGCCCACAGGGAGGAAACACCATATATTTT. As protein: CASSPQGGNTIYF.

CDR3 amino acids: CASSLAGTGFNGYTF. CDR3 DNA sequence: TGTGCCAGCAGTTTGGCCGGGACAGGGTTTAATGGCTACACCTTC. The gene calls are TRBV28 and TRBJ1-2, with 9 bases identical to TRBD1. The ends lost 3 bases at V and 6 bases at J; junction bases unmatched: 8. Germline V gene data show CDR1 as MDHEN and CDR2 as SYDVKM. This CDR3 spans 15 amino acids.

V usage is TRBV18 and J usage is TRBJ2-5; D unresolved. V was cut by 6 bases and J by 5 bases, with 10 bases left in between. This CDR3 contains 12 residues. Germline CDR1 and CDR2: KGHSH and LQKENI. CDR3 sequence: CASSLPSETQYF. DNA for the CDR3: TGTGCCAGCTCGCTACCCTCGGAGACCCAGTACTTC.

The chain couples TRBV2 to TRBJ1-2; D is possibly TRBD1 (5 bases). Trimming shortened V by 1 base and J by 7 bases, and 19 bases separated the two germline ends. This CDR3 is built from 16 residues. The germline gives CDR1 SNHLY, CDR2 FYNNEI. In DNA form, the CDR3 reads TGTGCCAGCAGTGAAGGAAGGGGCGCGGTAGGGGCTGGCTACACCTTC. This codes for CASSEGRGAVGAGYTF.

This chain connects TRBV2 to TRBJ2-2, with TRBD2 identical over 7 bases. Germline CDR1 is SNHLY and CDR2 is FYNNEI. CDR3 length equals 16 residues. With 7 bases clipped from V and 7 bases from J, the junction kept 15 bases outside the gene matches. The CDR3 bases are TGTGCCAGCACCGCCGAGGGGCGCGGGAGTCACGGGGAGCTGTTTTTT. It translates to CASTAEGRGSHGELFF.

CDR3 protein: CASRPNRQVITEAFF. The CDR3 DNA reads TGTGCCAGCAGACCAAACAGACAGGTTATCACTGAAGCTTTCTTT. This chain joins TRBV6-6 and TRBJ1-1, with D possibly TRBD1 on 6 matching bases. Germline lookup yields CDR1 MNHNY and CDR2 SVGAGI (reference sequence). Trimming removed 6 bases at V and 4 bases at J, with 18 bases between. CDR3 length: 15 residues.

The CDR3 nucleotides read TGTGCCAGCAGCCGAGGGGGACCCAGCACAGATACGCAGTATTTT. This encodes CASSRGGPSTDTQYF. V gene TRBV13 combines with J gene TRBJ2-3, with TRBD1 as a possible D gene (6 bases). The germline V gene has CDR1 PRHDT and CDR2 FYEKMQ (reference sequence). The CDR3 consists of 15 residues. V lost 5 bases to trimming and J lost 0 bases, with 12 bases between them.

The CDR3 spells CSVAGQGRPDTQYF. In DNA, the CDR3 is TGCAGCGTTGCGGGACAGGGGAGACCAGATACGCAGTATTTT. This chain joins TRBV29-1 and TRBJ2-3; TRBD1 agrees at 10 bases. The CDR3 contains 14 residues. V lost 4 bases, J lost 4 bases, and 5 bases stayed unmatched. Per the germline V gene, CDR1 is SQVTM and CDR2 is ANQGSEA.